The TCR beta chain described here comes from a study of blood T cell repertoires in COVID-19. The overall study: In each case, the material was cDNA or gDNA derived from T cells, B-cell-depleted T cells, or PBMCs.

Participants' own reports of clinical history determined their cohort assignment. Two negative PCRs, clearance, or symptom resolution had been documented for recovered Cohort 3 donors. This CDR3 has 17 amino acids. The V gene end was trimmed by 0 bases and the J gene end by 2 bases; junction bases not matched to a gene: 9. Germline V gives CDR1 SGHTA, CDR2 FQGNSA. Using immunoSEQ multiplex PCR, the repertoire was profiled, and TCRdb retains in-frame clones only, with some absent. The sample has hundreds of thousands of clones, under 95% seen once; the top ten hold under 2.5%. The source is a woman under 30 who had recovered from COVID-19. This sequence joins TRBV7-2 and TRBJ1-2; 7 bases align to TRBD1. The sequenced material came from PBMCs or T cells enriched from blood (not recorded which). The CDR3 sequence: CASSLASTGYGNYGYTF. In DNA form, the CDR3 reads TGTGCCAGCAGCTTAGCTTCGACAGGGTATGGGAACTATGGCTACACCTTC.